This T cell receptor (beta chain) was identified during a study of siplizumab effects on memory and regulatory T cells. CDR1 is MDHEN and CDR2 is SYDVKM in the germline V gene. V was cut by 0 bases and J by 8 bases, with 14 bases left in between. CDR3 size: 15 residues. Profiled with immunoSEQ multiplex PCR; TCRdb holds only in-frame clones, not every one. Of about 91,000 clones in the sample, roughly 97% were seen once. The receptor was derived from a human donor in good health. The gene calls are TRBV28 and TRBJ2-1; a weak D match, TRBD1 (6 bases). Sequences were obtained from naive CD4+ T cells sorted from blood. In DNA, the CDR3 is TGTGCCAGCAGTTTATGGGGGGCCTCCGGGGATGAGCAGTTCTTC. This translates into CASSLWGASGDEQFF.